This T cell receptor beta chain was profiled in a study of OX40 agonist ivuxolimab in advanced cancers. In this sample, this clone turned up once. Drawing of blood for sampling happened at baseline, at cycle 4 day 1, and at cycle 7 day 1. This CDR3 spans 14 amino acids. Germline V gives CDR1 MNHNY, CDR2 SVGAGI (reference sequence). V lost 0 bases and J 0 bases, leaving 4 bases between the germline ends. Clones were read by immunoSEQ multiplex PCR, and TCRdb kept only the in-frame ones, dropping some. The sample has about 37,000 clones, roughly nine tenths seen once; the top ten hold roughly 20%. This TCR derives from an adult with an advanced solid tumor such as melanoma, head and neck, liver or kidney cancer. This specimen consisted of CD4+ or CD8+ T cells sorted from blood, obtained in a trial of the OX40 agonist ivuxolimab. V usage is TRBV6-6 and J usage is TRBJ2-3, with no clear D. This CDR3 reads CASSYSPSTDTQYF. CDR3 in DNA: TGTGCCAGCAGTTACTCCCCTAGCACAGATACGCAGTATTTT.